The next 32 T cell receptor beta chains were all read from a single sample in a study of shared clonotypes between healthy human individuals (dated by TCRdb to 2018 to 2020). The receptor library was made with the immunoSEQ multiplex PCR assay. TCRdb provides this immuneACCESS table in a form limited to in-frame rearrangements. Some clones are lacking; in checked studies, under half of them reflect an unresolved V gene, and why the rest are absent is not known. The sample includes approximately 2.1 million clones, with 85% to 95% observed a single time. 0.39% of the sample goes to the ten largest clones. The sequencing input was naive CD4+ T cells from PBMCs. Per the publication, the cell subset or site label means: CD45RA+ positively selected. The source of these receptors is a man aged 18 to 35 in good health. Some clones in this sample may be carry-over from other donors' samples.

This chain uses TRBV5-5 with TRBJ2-1, with 13 bases that match TRBD2. The CDR3 is made up of 16 amino acids. In germline, CDR1 is SGHKS, CDR2 YYEKEE (reference sequence). V gave up 4 bases and J gave up 5 bases; unmatched junction bases: 6. DNA of the CDR3: TGTGCCAGCAGCCCCAGGACTAGCGGGAGTAACAATGAGCAGTTCTTC. Its translation: CASSPRTSGSNNEQFF.

V and J are TRBV5-1 and TRBJ2-6; the D is unclear. Germline V gene lookup returns CDR1 SGHRS and CDR2 YFSETQ. The CDR3 runs to 14 residues. Trimming took 4 bases from V and 5 from J, leaving 10 bases between them. The CDR3 DNA is TGCGCCAGCAGCCGCCCGGATCGGGCCAACGTCCTGACTTTC. This encodes CASSRPDRANVLTF.

The rearrangement uses TRBV5-6 and TRBJ2-2; D is undetermined. V was clipped by 3 bases and J by 4 bases, with 4 bases between them. The CDR3 extends over 12 amino acids. CDR1 is SGHDT and CDR2 is YYEEEE in the germline V gene. This CDR3 is CASSSVTGELFF. CDR3 in DNA: TGTGCCAGCAGCTCTGTCACCGGGGAGCTGTTTTTT.

In DNA, the CDR3 is TGTGCCAGCAGTTGGACTGATTATAGCTATGGCTACACCTTC. The encoded protein is CASSWTDYSYGYTF. The chain is built from TRBV6-1 and TRBJ1-2; D unclear. V gave up 5 bases and J gave up 4 bases, with 14 bases separating them. CDR1 MNHNS and CDR2 SASEGT come from the germline V gene. The CDR3 is 14 amino acids.

The chain joins TRBV7-9 to TRBJ1-6, with D perhaps TRBD1 (5 bases). V lost 5 bases and J lost 10, with 15 bases in between. The CDR3 spans 14 residues. CDR1 is SEHNR, CDR2 FQNEAQ, per germline (reference sequence). The CDR3 sequence is CASSPGRGESPLHF. The CDR3 DNA reads TGTGCCAGCAGCCCGGGAAGGGGCGAGTCACCCCTCCACTTT.

Remarks on this clone: The sample has other DNA sequences that encode this CDR3 too. The rearrangement uses TRBV28 and TRBJ2-7; D is perhaps TRBD1 (5 bases). Germline CDR1 and CDR2: MDHEN and SYDVKM. The ends were cut back, 6 bases at V and 2 bases at J, with 11 bases in the middle. The CDR3 has 13 residues. CDR3 in amino acids: CASSLVGPYEQYF. DNA of the CDR3: TGTGCCAGCAGCTTAGTGGGGCCCTACGAGCAGTACTTC. The full variable domain, with the rest looked up from reference TRBV28 and TRBJ2-7, is DVKVTQSSRYLVKRTGEKVFLECVQDMDHENMFWYRQDPGLGLRLIYFSYDVKMKEKGDIPEGYSVSREKKERFSLILESASTNQTSMYLCASSLVGPYEQYFGPGTRLTVT.

This clone was detected once. The V gene is TRBV28, the J gene TRBJ2-1, with D unclear. The CDR3 loop spans 12 amino acids. Germline-derived CDR1 and CDR2 are MDHEN and SYDVKM. V dropped 2 bases and J dropped 10 bases, with 9 bases sitting between them. In DNA, the CDR3 is TGTGCCAGCAGTTTAGAACTGGGGGAGCAGTTCTTC. This codes for CASSLELGEQFF.

The chain has TRBV5-1 and TRBJ2-2; 7 bases are shared with TRBD2. The CDR3 is 17 amino acids. V lost 3 bases and J lost 4; bases outside the gene matches: 12. The germline V gene has CDR1 SGHRS and CDR2 YFSETQ. The CDR3 is CASSWGVTSEPTGELFF. The CDR3 nucleotides read TGCGCCAGCAGCTGGGGGGTTACTAGCGAGCCCACCGGGGAGCTGTTTTTT.

The chain employs TRBV5-1 and TRBJ2-2; the D gene is possibly TRBD2 (7 bases). Germline V CDR1 and CDR2: SGHRS, YFSETQ. Between the trimmed V and J ends, which lost 6 bases and 3 bases, there was a span of 15 bases. The CDR3 has 15 amino acids. The CDR3 sequence: CASTPGGGDTGELFF. CDR3 nucleotides: TGCGCCAGCACCCCTGGGGGGGGCGACACCGGGGAGCTGTTTTTT.

This chain uses TRBV5-4 with TRBJ2-1; D is possibly TRBD1 (6 bases). Trimming cost V 1 base and J 9 bases, with 20 bases left between them. The CDR3 covers 16 residues. CDR1 and CDR2 (germline): SGHNT, YYREEE (reference sequence). Here the CDR3 DNA reads TGTGCCAGCAGCTTGCCCGCGGCAGGGGTCAACGGTGAGCAGTTCTTC. Translation: CASSLPAAGVNGEQFF.

This clone appeared once. V is TRBV29-1 and J is TRBJ1-2; D may be TRBD1 (5 bases). This CDR3 has 13 residues. Germline V gene sequence: CDR1 SQVTM, CDR2 ANQGSEA. V lost 7 bases to trimming and J lost 0 bases, with 12 bases between them. The CDR3 sequence is CSAGDVANYGYTF. DNA for the CDR3: TGCAGCGCCGGGGACGTGGCTAACTATGGCTACACCTTC. The full variable domain, in which reference TRBV29-1 and TRBJ1-2 provide the parts outside the CDR3, is SAVISQKPSRDICQRGTSLTIQCQVDSQVTMMFWYRQQPGQSLTLIATANQGSEATYESGFVIDKFPISRPNLTFSTLTVSNMSPEDSSIYLCSAGDVANYGYTFGSGTRLTVV.

This chain links TRBV6-6 with TRBJ2-7; possibly TRBD1 for D (6 bases). The CDR3 is made up of 14 amino acids. Germline CDR1 MNHNY, CDR2 SVGAGI (reference sequence). V shed 4 bases and J shed 6 bases, with 16 bases lying between them. The CDR3: CASSWDTGLLEQYF. CDR3 nucleotides: TGTGCCAGCAGTTGGGACACGGGGCTTCTCGAGCAGTACTTC.

About this clone itself: Other DNA sequences in the sample encode the same CDR3. The J gene is TRBJ2-5, the V gene TRBV18; 8 bases line up with TRBD1. Germline lookup yields CDR1 KGHSH and CDR2 LQKENI. J was trimmed by 4 bases and V by 3 bases; bases with no gene match: 1. CDR3 size: 13 residues. The CDR3 sequence is CASSPGQGETQYF. The CDR3 coding sequence is TGTGCCAGCTCACCCGGACAGGGAGAGACCCAGTACTTC.

The chain carries TRBV11-3 and TRBJ2-5; no definite D call. V dropped 3 bases and J dropped 5 bases, with 10 bases sitting between them. CDR1 and CDR2 (germline): SGHNT, YENEEA. The CDR3 has 13 residues. The CDR3 protein is CASSFRERETQYF. The DNA of the CDR3 is TGTGCCAGCAGCTTTAGAGAGCGTGAGACCCAGTACTTC.

Points on this clone: Other DNA sequences of this sample code for an identical CDR3. The genes are TRBV5-1 and TRBJ1-5; 11 nucleotides align to TRBD1. This CDR3 spans 15 amino acids. Germline V CDR1 and CDR2: SGHRS, YFSETQ. The V gene end was trimmed by 1 base and the J gene end by 5 bases; junction bases not matched to a gene: 2. CDR3 amino acids: CASSLRTGGDQPQHF. The CDR3 DNA follows: TGCGCCAGCAGCTTGAGGACAGGGGGCGATCAGCCCCAGCATTTT.

The chain employs TRBV5-1 and TRBJ1-1; 7 nucleotides align to TRBD1. V gave up 7 bases and J gave up 1 base; unmatched junction bases: 7. The CDR3 contains 14 residues. Germline lookup yields CDR1 SGHRS and CDR2 YFSETQ. The CDR3 is CASREGQPNTEAFF. The CDR3 nucleotides read TGCGCCAGCCGCGAGGGACAGCCGAACACTGAAGCTTTCTTT.

Turning to this clone: Within the sample, other DNA sequences also encode this same CDR3. The CDR3 region has the DNA TGTGCCAGCTCACCAGGGACTAGCGGGGAGACCCAGTACTTC. Its protein product is CASSPGTSGETQYF. V and J are TRBV18 and TRBJ2-5; the match to TRBD2 covers 12 bases. Trimming removed 2 bases from V and 5 bases from J; junction bases left unmatched: 0. The CDR3 sequence is 14 residues long. The germline CDR1 and CDR2 sequences are KGHSH and LQKENI.

The chain has TRBV7-2 and TRBJ2-7; D might be TRBD1 (5 bases). The CDR3 is 13 residues long. V lost 5 bases and J 0 bases, leaving 8 bases between the germline ends. CDR1 is SGHTA, CDR2 FQGNSA, per germline. CDR3 residues: CASSPDISYEQYF. The CDR3, as DNA: TGTGCCAGCAGCCCGGACATCTCCTACGAGCAGTACTTC.

The V gene is TRBV28, the J gene TRBJ1-2, with a tentative D call TRBD1 (5 bases). The V end was cut by 7 bases, the J end by 2 bases, with 11 bases between. This CDR3 contains 13 residues. Germline V gene sequence: CDR1 MDHEN, CDR2 SYDVKM. CDR3 sequence (DNA): TGTGCCAGCACCCCGGGACTGAACTATGGCTACACCTTC. Translating it yields CASTPGLNYGYTF.

As for this clone: The sample holds other DNA sequences that translate to the same CDR3. As DNA, the CDR3 is TGCGCCAGCAGCTTGGCACTCAGCACAGATACGCAGTATTTT. Its translation is CASSLALSTDTQYF. The chain is built from TRBV5-1 and TRBJ2-3; D not resolved. There are 14 residues in the CDR3. Trimming removed 0 bases at V and 0 bases at J, with 5 bases between. Germline V gene data show CDR1 as SGHRS and CDR2 as YFSETQ.

The chain has TRBV27 and TRBJ1-1, with 9 bases lining up with TRBD1. In germline, CDR1 is MNHEY, CDR2 SMNVEV (reference sequence). The CDR3 is 16 residues long. With 6 bases clipped from V and 6 bases from J, the junction kept 14 bases outside the gene matches. CDR3 bases: TGTGCCAGCAGACGACACCAGACAGGGGGAAGGGCTGAAGCTTTCTTT. This codes for CASRRHQTGGRAEAFF.

CDR3 sequence reads: CASSDVEPATYGYTF. The CDR3 DNA is TGTGCCAGCTCGGATGTTGAGCCGGCCACCTATGGCTACACCTTC. The chain joins TRBV18 to TRBJ1-2; D unclear. V gave up 6 bases and J gave up 4 bases, with 18 bases separating them. Per the germline V gene, CDR1 is KGHSH and CDR2 is LQKENI. The length of the CDR3 is 15 residues.

The chain has TRBV27 and TRBJ2-4, with D possibly matching TRBD1 (7 bases). CDR3 size: 17 residues. V dropped 5 bases and J dropped 0 bases, with 17 bases sitting between them. Germline V gene data show CDR1 as MNHEY and CDR2 as SMNVEV (reference sequence). As DNA, the CDR3 is TGTGCCAGCAGTCCCTCAGACAGGGACTTAGCCAAAAACATTCAGTACTTC. Its translation: CASSPSDRDLAKNIQYF.

This chain joins TRBV6-1 and TRBJ2-7; TRBD2 matches 9 bases. The CDR3 contains 13 residues. Germline lookup yields CDR1 MNHNS and CDR2 SASEGT. After removal of 10 bases from V and 1 base from J, the junction contained 5 bases not matched to a gene. CDR3 amino acids: CATRLAASYEQYF. The CDR3 DNA is TGTGCCACCCGACTAGCGGCTTCCTACGAGCAGTACTTC.

The chain uses TRBV9 and TRBJ2-1, with D tentatively TRBD2 (5 bases). The CDR3 covers 15 residues. Germline lookup yields CDR1 SGDLS and CDR2 YYNGEE. Trimming pared 4 bases from V and 3 bases from J, leaving 14 bases between. For the CDR3, the DNA is TGTGCCAGCAGCTCACCCCGGGGTGGCTACAATGAGCAGTTCTTC. Encoded protein: CASSSPRGGYNEQFF.

The chain employs TRBV7-2 and TRBJ2-2, with a weak D call TRBD2 (6 bases). Per the germline V gene, CDR1 is SGHTA and CDR2 is FQGNSA. The V gene lost 3 bases and the J gene lost 3 bases, with 11 bases spanning the gap. The CDR3 covers 15 residues. CDR3 nucleotides: TGTGCCAGCAGCTTCCTAGCGCCGTACACCGGGGAGCTGTTTTTT. This encodes CASSFLAPYTGELFF.

V usage is TRBV29-1 and J usage is TRBJ2-4; D may be TRBD2 (6 bases). V lost 3 bases and J 7 bases, leaving 16 bases between the germline ends. Germline-derived CDR1 and CDR2 are SQVTM and ANQGSEA. The CDR3 has 14 residues. In DNA form, the CDR3 reads TGCAGCGTTGATAGGGCGGCTGGAGGGAACATTCAGTACTTC. This codes for CSVDRAAGGNIQYF.

The V gene is TRBV30, the J gene TRBJ2-7; D gene unclear. The length of the CDR3 is 11 residues. Looked up from germline, CDR1 is GTSNPN and CDR2 is SVGIG (reference sequence). V gave up 3 bases and J gave up 2 bases, with 5 bases separating them. CDR3 DNA sequence: TGTGCCTGGAGCGGTCCCTACGAGCAGTACTTC. Its protein product is CAWSGPYEQYF.

V is TRBV7-8 and J is TRBJ2-7; D may be TRBD1 (7 bases). V lost 1 base, J lost 5 bases, and 12 bases lay in between. The CDR3 totals 14 residues. Germline-derived CDR1 and CDR2 are SGHVS and FQNEAQ. Written as DNA, the CDR3 is TGTGCCAGCAGCTTAGTGCAGGGGGGTGACGAGCAGTACTTC. As protein: CASSLVQGGDEQYF.

The chain joins TRBV28 to TRBJ2-2; the D gene is possibly TRBD1 (5 bases). This CDR3 region has 17 residues. V was shortened by 5 bases and J by 5 bases, with 21 bases between the two germline ends. Germline CDR1 is MDHEN and CDR2 is SYDVKM. The CDR3 sequence is CASSRGGVLSRTGELFF. Written as DNA, the CDR3 is TGTGCCAGCAGTAGGGGTGGGGTTTTAAGCCGGACCGGGGAGCTGTTTTTT.

The chain links TRBV28 to TRBJ1-1, with D unresolved. Looked up from germline, CDR1 is MDHEN and CDR2 is SYDVKM. Trimming shortened V by 6 bases and J by 11 bases, and 13 bases separated the two germline ends. This CDR3 spans 11 amino acids. The CDR3 protein is CASRRTSLAFF. The DNA of the CDR3 is TGTGCCAGCAGGCGGACCAGCCTTGCTTTCTTT.

V gene TRBV5-1 combines with J gene TRBJ2-3; 8 bases fit TRBD1. There are 15 residues in the CDR3. The junction had 7 bases not matched to a gene; V was cut back by 0 bases and J by 7 bases. Per the germline V gene, CDR1 is SGHRS and CDR2 is YFSETQ. The CDR3 DNA is TGCGCCAGCAGCTTGGGAGGACAGGGAGGAAATACGCAGTATTTT. Its protein is CASSLGGQGGNTQYF.